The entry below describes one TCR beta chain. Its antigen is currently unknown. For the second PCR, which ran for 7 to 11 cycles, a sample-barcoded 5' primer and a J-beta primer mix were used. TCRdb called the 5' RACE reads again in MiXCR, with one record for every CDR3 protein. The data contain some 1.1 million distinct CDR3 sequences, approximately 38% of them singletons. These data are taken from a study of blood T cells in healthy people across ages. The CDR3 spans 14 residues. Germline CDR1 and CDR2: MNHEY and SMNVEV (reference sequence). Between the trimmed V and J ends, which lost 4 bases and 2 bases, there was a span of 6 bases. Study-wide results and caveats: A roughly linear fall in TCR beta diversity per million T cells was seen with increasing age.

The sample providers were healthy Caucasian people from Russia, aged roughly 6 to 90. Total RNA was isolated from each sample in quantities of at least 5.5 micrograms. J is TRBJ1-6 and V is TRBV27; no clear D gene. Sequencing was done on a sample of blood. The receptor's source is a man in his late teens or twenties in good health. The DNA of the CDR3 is TGTGCCAGCAGTTCCCGTACCTATAATTCACCCCTCCACTTT. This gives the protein CASSSRTYNSPLHF.